The rows below give T cell receptor beta chains drawn from one sample of a study of blood T cell repertoires in COVID-19. Using immunoSEQ multiplex PCR, the repertoire was profiled, and TCRdb retains in-frame clones only, with some absent. The data contain about 180,000 clones, approximately 87% of them seen just once; the ten biggest clones take up around a sixth. Sequencing input: peripheral blood. The receptors were sampled from a person aged 65 to 85 with COVID-19, enrolled during active disease. CDR3s include the opening cysteine and the closing phenylalanine or tryptophan. The D gene is left open where the match is weak. Rows give clone size only sometimes, using once, few, many, or a class for an expanded clone.

j_call	cdr3_length	clone_size	d_call	v_call	cdr3_nt	cdr3_aa
TRBJ1-2	13	NA	TRBD1	TRBV5-8	TGTGCCAGCAGCTCGACAGGGGTCTATGGCTACACCTTC	CASSSTGVYGYTF
TRBJ2-6	19	NA	TRBD1	TRBV28	TGTGCCAGCAGCATGACAGGGGCTTCCTTCAGCTCTGGGGCCAACGTCCTGACTTTC	CASSMTGASFSSGANVLTF
TRBJ2-3	15	NA	TRBD2	TRBV10-3	TGTGCCATCAGTGAGTCAAGACTAGCGACAGATACGCAGTATTTT	CAISESRLATDTQYF
TRBJ2-2	16	few	TRBD2	TRBV6-5	TGTGCCAGCAGTTACCAGGCTAGCGGGAGGACCGGGGAGCTGTTTTTT	CASSYQASGRTGELFF
TRBJ1-4	15	NA	TRBD1	TRBV11-2	TGTGCCAGCAGCTACGGACAGGGAAGGATTGAAAAACTGTTTTTT	CASSYGQGRIEKLFF
TRBJ2-7	12	NA	NA	TRBV12-3/TRBV12-4	TGTGCCAGCAGTCGTCAGCGTTACGAGCAGTACTTC	CASSRQRYEQYF
TRBJ2-5	15	NA	TRBD2	TRBV9	TGTGCCAGCAGCCCGCCAGGGACTATACAAGAGACCCAGTACTTC	CASSPPGTIQETQYF
TRBJ2-7	15	NA	TRBD2	TRBV9	TGTGCCAGCATAGAAGGGACTAGCGGATCCTACGAGCAGTACTTC	CASIEGTSGSYEQYF
TRBJ2-1	15	NA	TRBD2	TRBV11-3	TGTGCCAGCAGCTTAGGGGGACTAGCGAGTAATGAGCAGTTCTTC	CASSLGGLASNEQFF
TRBJ1-2	15	NA	TRBD1	TRBV4-1	TGCGCCAGCAGCCGCCGGGACAGGGATTGGTTTGGCTACACCTTC	CASSRRDRDWFGYTF
TRBJ2-7	13	NA	NA	TRBV12-3/TRBV12-4	TGTGCCAGCAGTTGGGGCGGGACCTACGAGCAGTACTTC	CASSWGGTYEQYF
TRBJ1-2	15	few	TRBD1	TRBV7-8	TGTGCCAGCAGCTCGATCCGGACAGGGGGGTATGGCTACACCTTC	CASSSIRTGGYGYTF
TRBJ2-1	13	few	NA	TRBV11-2	TGTGCCAGCAGCTTAGAAAGGGGCCATGAGCAGTTCTTC	CASSLERGHEQFF
TRBJ2-3	13	NA	TRBD1	TRBV19	TGTGCCAGTAAAGAGGGGGCCGGCCGTACGCAGTATTTT	CASKEGAGRTQYF
TRBJ1-5	16	NA	TRBD1	TRBV28	TGTGCCAGCAGCGCCGGGCACAGGGGCCAACCCGGGGCCCAGCATTTT	CASSAGHRGQPGAQHF
TRBJ2-7	14	NA	NA	TRBV28	TGTGCCAGCAGTTCCCGGGACACTACCTACGAGCAGTACTTC	CASSSRDTTYEQYF